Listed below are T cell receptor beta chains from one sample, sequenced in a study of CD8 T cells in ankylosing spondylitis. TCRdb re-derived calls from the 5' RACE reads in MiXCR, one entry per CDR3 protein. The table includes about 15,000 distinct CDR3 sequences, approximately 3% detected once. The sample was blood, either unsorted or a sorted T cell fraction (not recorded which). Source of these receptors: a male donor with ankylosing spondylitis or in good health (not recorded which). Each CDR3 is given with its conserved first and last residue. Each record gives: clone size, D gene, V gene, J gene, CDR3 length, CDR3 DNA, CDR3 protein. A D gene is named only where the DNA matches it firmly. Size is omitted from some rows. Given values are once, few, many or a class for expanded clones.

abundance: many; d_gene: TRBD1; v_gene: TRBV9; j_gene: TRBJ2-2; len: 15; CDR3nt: TGTGCCAGCAGCCTAGGACAGGGATTCACCGGGGAGCTGTTTTTT; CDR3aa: CASSLGQGFTGELFF
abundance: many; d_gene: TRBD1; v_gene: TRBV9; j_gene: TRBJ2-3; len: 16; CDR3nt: TGTGCCAGCAGCGCCCGACAGGGGTCGGGGACAGATACGCAGTATTTT; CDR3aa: CASSARQGSGTDTQYF
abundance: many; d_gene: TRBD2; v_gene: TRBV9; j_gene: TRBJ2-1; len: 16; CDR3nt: TGTGCCAGCAGCGTGGAGGGACTAGCGGGAGTCGGGGAGCAGTTCTTC; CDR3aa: CASSVEGLAGVGEQFF
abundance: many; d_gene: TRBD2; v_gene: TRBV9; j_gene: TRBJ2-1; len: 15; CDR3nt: TGTGCCAGCAGCGTAAGGGACGGGGGGGCCAATGAGCAGTTCTTC; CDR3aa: CASSVRDGGANEQFF
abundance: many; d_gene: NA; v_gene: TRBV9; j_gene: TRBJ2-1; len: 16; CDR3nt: TGTGCCAGCAGCGTAGCTACAGGGAGCTCCTACAATGAGCAGTTCTTC; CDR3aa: CASSVATGSSYNEQFF
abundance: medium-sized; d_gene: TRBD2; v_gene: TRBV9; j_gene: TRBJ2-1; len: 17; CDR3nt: TGTGCCAGCAGCGTACTTCCTAGCGGGAGTTTGGACAATGAGCAGTTCTTC; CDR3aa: CASSVLPSGSLDNEQFF
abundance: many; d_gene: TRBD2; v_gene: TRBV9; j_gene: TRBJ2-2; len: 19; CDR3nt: TGTGCCAGCAGCGTAGATGGGACTAGCGGGAGGGCCGTCACCGGGGAGCTGTTTTTT; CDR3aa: CASSVDGTSGRAVTGELFF
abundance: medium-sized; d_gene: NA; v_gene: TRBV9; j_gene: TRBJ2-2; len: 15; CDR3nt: TGTGCCAGCAGCGTCGCGACCACCTACACCGGGGAGCTGTTTTTT; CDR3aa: CASSVATTYTGELFF
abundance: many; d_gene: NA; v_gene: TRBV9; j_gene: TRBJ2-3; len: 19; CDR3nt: TGTGCCAGCAGCGTAGGGATTTATCGATCGGACATAAGCACAGATACGCAGTATTTT; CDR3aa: CASSVGIYRSDISTDTQYF
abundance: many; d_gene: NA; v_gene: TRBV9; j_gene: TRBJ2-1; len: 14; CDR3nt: TGTGCCAGCAGCGTAGGGGCCCCCGTGAATGAGCAGTTCTTC; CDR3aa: CASSVGAPVNEQFF
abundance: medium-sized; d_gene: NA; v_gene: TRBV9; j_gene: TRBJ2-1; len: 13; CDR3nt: TGTGCCAGCAGCAGAGGACAGTCCAATGAGCAGTTCTTC; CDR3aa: CASSRGQSNEQFF
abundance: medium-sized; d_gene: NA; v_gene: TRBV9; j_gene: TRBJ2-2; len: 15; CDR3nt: TGTGCCAGCAGCGTACGGGGTACTGACACCGGGGAGCTGTTTTTT; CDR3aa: CASSVRGTDTGELFF
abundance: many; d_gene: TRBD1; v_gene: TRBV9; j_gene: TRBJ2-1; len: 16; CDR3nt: TGTGCCAGCAGCGTTGGGACAGGGGATATTTACAATGAGCAGTTCTTC; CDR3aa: CASSVGTGDIYNEQFF
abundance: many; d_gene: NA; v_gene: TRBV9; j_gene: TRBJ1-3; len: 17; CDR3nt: TGTGCCAGCAGCGTAGAACTTCCACGGAGCTCTGGAAACACCATATATTTT; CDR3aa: CASSVELPRSSGNTIYF
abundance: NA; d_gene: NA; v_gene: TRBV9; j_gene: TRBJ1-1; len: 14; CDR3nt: TGTGCCAGCAGCACCGCTGAAATGAACACTGAAGCTTTCTTT; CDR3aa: CASSTAEMNTEAFF
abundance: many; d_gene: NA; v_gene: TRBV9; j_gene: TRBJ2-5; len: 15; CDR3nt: TGTGCCAGCAGCCGAGGGGCAGATCCACAAGAGACCCAGTACTTC; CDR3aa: CASSRGADPQETQYF
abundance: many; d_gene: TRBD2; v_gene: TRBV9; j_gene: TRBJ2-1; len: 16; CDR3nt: TGTGCCAGCAGCGCCCAACTAGCGGGAGTTAGTAATGAGCAGTTCTTC; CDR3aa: CASSAQLAGVSNEQFF
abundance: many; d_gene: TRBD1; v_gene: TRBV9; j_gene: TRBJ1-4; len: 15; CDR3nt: TGTGCCAGCAGCGTTTCGGGACAGGGTTTTGAAAAACTGTTTTTT; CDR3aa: CASSVSGQGFEKLFF
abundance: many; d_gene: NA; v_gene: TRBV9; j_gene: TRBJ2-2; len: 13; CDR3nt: TGTGCCAGCAGCGTAGTTTTCTCCGGGGAGCTGTTTTTT; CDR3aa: CASSVVFSGELFF
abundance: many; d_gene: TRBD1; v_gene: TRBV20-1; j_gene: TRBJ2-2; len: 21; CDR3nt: TGCAGTGCTCCTGTCGGGGTACCATTAAGGGACAGGGAGATAGGGACCGGGGAGCTGTTTTTT; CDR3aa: CSAPVGVPLRDREIGTGELFF
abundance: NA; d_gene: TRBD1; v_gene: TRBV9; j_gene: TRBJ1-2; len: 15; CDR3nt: TGTGCCAGCAGCCAACACTCCCAGGGGGACTATGGCTACACCTTC; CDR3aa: CASSQHSQGDYGYTF
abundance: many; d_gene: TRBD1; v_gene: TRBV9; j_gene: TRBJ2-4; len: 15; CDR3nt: TGTGCCAGCAGCGTAGCTCAGGGGGTCACAAACATTCAGTACTTC; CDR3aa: CASSVAQGVTNIQYF
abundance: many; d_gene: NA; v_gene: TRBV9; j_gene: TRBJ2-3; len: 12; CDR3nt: TGTGCCAGCAGCAGGGGGACTTCATCCCCGTTCTTT; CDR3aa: CASSRGTSSPFF
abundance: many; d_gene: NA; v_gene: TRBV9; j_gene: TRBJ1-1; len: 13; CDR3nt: TGTGCCAGCAGCTCCTACGCAGGGGCTGAAGCTTTCTTT; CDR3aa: CASSSYAGAEAFF
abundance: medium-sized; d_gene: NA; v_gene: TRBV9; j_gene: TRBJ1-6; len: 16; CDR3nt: TGTGCCAGCAGCGTGTCAGGTAGGGCGGATAATTCACCCCTCCACTTT; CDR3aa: CASSVSGRADNSPLHF